One and the same sample provided the 19 T cell receptor beta chains below, sequenced in a study of molecular identifiers for immune sequencing clone quantification. In TCRdb, the PCR reads were re-called with MiXCR into one record per CDR3 protein. The sample has more than 50,000 distinct CDR3 sequences, under 20% seen once. Sequencing was performed on naive CD8+ T cells from blood, with Jurkat cell RNA spiked in. Documented subset: FACS-sorted CD8+CD4-CCR7+CD45RA+ naive T cells. These receptors were obtained from a human donor in good health. Some libraries in this study had Jurkat cell RNA spiked in.

This clonotype was seen ten or more times. The V gene is TRBV5-6, the J gene TRBJ2-7; D is unresolved. CDR1 and CDR2 (germline): SGHDT, YYEEEE. The CDR3 has 14 residues. The V end lost 4 bases, the J end lost 2 bases, and 13 bases lay between the germline ends. The CDR3 region has the DNA TGTGCCAGCAGCGGGCCGGACGGTGCCTACGAGCAGTACTTC. Translated, it gives CASSGPDGAYEQYF.

The sample holds many counts of this clonotype. J is TRBJ2-2 and V is TRBV20-1; no clear D. CDR1 DFQATT and CDR2 SNEGSKA come from the germline V gene (reference sequence). The CDR3 loop spans 16 amino acids. V was trimmed by 2 bases and J by 1 base, leaving 14 bases between them. Written as DNA, the CDR3 is TGCAGTGCTAGAAAGAGGCGGCTAGAGAACACCGGGGAGCTGTTTTTT. It specifies CSARKRRLENTGELFF.

In this sample, this clonotype turned up once. This sequence may be a read error, since a much larger clone differs from it by one base. The chain couples TRBV6-1 to TRBJ2-5, with D maybe TRBD1 (6 bases). The CDR3 extends over 13 amino acids. Germline lookup yields CDR1 MNHNS and CDR2 SASEGT. The CDR3 reads CASREAGVETQYF. DNA of the CDR3: TGTGCCAGCAGAGAAGCAGGGGTGGAGACCCAGTACTTC.

Regarding this clonotype: This sequence may be a read error, since a much larger clone differs from it by one base. Since the CDR3 does not end with the conserved phenylalanine or tryptophan, this likely comes from a read error. The rearrangement uses TRBV7-2 and TRBJ2-7, with D possibly being TRBD1 (6 bases). Germline V gene data show CDR1 as SGHTA and CDR2 as FQGNSA. The CDR3 runs to 16 residues. V lost 3 bases and J 2 bases, leaving 17 bases between the germline ends. The CDR3 DNA reads TGTGCCAGCAGCTTGCCCTCGGGGACACTCGCCTACGAGCAGTACTCC. It specifies CASSLPSGTLAYEQYS.

This clonotype appeared a single time. In this CDR3 the conserved last residue, phenylalanine or tryptophan, is missing, so a read error is likely. No DNA is shown, since the ends of the CDR3 on it are uncertain; the CDR3 is the one TCRdb lists. The gene calls are TRBV21-1 and TRBJ2-7. TRBV21-1 counts as a pseudogene. Both ends counted, the CDR3 spans 14 residues. CDR3 amino acids: CASSSFPNSYEQYS.

Points on this clonotype: One base away lies a much larger clone, so this may be a sequencing read error. The V call is TRBV19, the J call TRBJ1-2; unclear D gene. This CDR3 has 16 amino acids. Germline V gene data show CDR1 as LNHDA and CDR2 as SQIVND (reference sequence). The CDR3 sequence: CTSSMKRGPRDYGYTF. Written as DNA, the CDR3 is TGTACCAGTAGTATGAAGAGAGGTCCACGCGACTATGGCTACACCTTC.

The chain employs TRBV30 and TRBJ1-6, with D uncertain. CDR3 size: 13 residues. Trimming left V 2 bases short and J 7 bases short, with 9 bases between. Germline assignment: CDR1 GTSNPN and CDR2 SVGIG (reference sequence). The CDR3 region has the DNA TGTGCCTGGAGTCCAGACCTGAATTCACCCCTCCACTTT. It is translated as CAWSPDLNSPLHF.

This sequence joins TRBV7-8 and TRBJ2-5, with D possibly TRBD2 on 5 matching bases. CDR3 length: 11 amino acids. The germline V and J ends were trimmed by 8 bases and 9 bases, with 13 bases remaining between them. Per the germline V gene, CDR1 is SGHVS and CDR2 is FQNEAQ. The CDR3 is CASRTGESQYF. In DNA form, the CDR3 reads TGTGCCAGCCGGACTGGGGAGTCCCAGTACTTC.

Many counts were recorded for this clonotype. The V gene is TRBV4-1, the J gene TRBJ2-7; D gene unclear. Trimming removed 0 bases at V and 2 bases at J, with 11 bases between. This CDR3 is built from 15 residues. Germline V gives CDR1 MGHRA, CDR2 YSYEKL. DNA of the CDR3: TGCGCCAGCAGCCAAGAGCTTGGGTACACCTACGAGCAGTACTTC. It encodes CASSQELGYTYEQYF.

This clonotype was recorded at least ten times. This rearrangement joins TRBV19 to TRBJ1-5; D is possibly TRBD1 (6 bases). The CDR3 extends over 18 amino acids. Germline V gene sequence: CDR1 LNHDA, CDR2 SQIVND (reference sequence). V shed 5 bases and J shed 0 bases, with 20 bases lying between them. CDR3 coding DNA: TGTGCCAGTAGTCCAAACCCGGGACAATACGATAGCAATCAGCCCCAGCATTTT. Amino acid sequence: CASSPNPGQYDSNQPQHF. The full variable domain, with the rest looked up from reference TRBV19 and TRBJ1-5, is DGGITQSPKYLFRKEGQNVTLSCEQNLNHDAMYWYRQDPGQGLRLIYYSQIVNDFQKGDIAEGYSVSREKKESFPLTVTSAQKNPTAFYLCASSPNPGQYDSNQPQHFGDGTRLSIL.

This clonotype appeared once. This may stem from a read error, because a much larger clone lies one nucleotide away. The genes are TRBV6-2 or TRBV6-3 and TRBJ2-1; D remains ambiguous. The CDR3 runs 15 residues. Trimming cost V 5 bases and J 6 bases, with 17 bases left between them. Germline values: CDR1 MNHEY, CDR2 SVGEGT. The CDR3, as DNA: TGTGCCAGCAGTCAATATACGACTTCCGGCAATGAGCAGTTCTTC. The encoded protein is CASSQYTTSGNEQFF.

This clonotype was observed at least ten times. The gene calls are TRBV27 and TRBJ2-3; 16 bases map to TRBD2. The CDR3 consists of 15 residues. V was clipped by 4 bases and J by 6 bases; unmatched bases: 1. Per germline, CDR1 MNHEY and CDR2 SMNVEV (reference sequence). CDR3 amino acids: CASSWGLAGGDTQYF. The CDR3 nucleotides are TGTGCCAGCAGTTGGGGACTAGCGGGAGGGGATACGCAGTATTTT.

About this clonotype itself: A much larger clonotype is one base distant, so this may be a read error. The CDR3 does not end in the conserved phenylalanine or tryptophan, so this is likely a read error. The chain joins TRBV19 to TRBJ1-4; D is unclear. V was clipped by 7 bases and J by 6 bases, with 15 bases between them. CDR3 size: 14 residues. CDR1 is LNHDA, CDR2 SQIVND, per germline (reference sequence). CDR3 in amino acids: CASMGTRAYEKLFL. CDR3 nucleotide sequence: TGTGCCAGTATGGGTACGCGAGCCTATGAAAAACTGTTTCTT.

This chain links TRBV27 with TRBJ2-1; TRBD1 matches at 10 bases. V shed 2 bases and J 7 bases; nucleotides not matched to a gene: 8. CDR3 length: 16 residues. The germline V gene encodes CDR1 MNHEY and CDR2 SMNVEV (reference sequence). CDR3 in amino acids: CASSLNMGQGWNEQFF. The CDR3 DNA is TGTGCCAGCAGTTTAAATATGGGACAGGGGTGGAATGAGCAGTTCTTC.

A word on this clonotype: Given a much more abundant clone one base away, this may be a read error. The rearrangement uses TRBV4-1 and TRBJ2-3; no clear D. Germline V gene data show CDR1 as MGHRA and CDR2 as YSYEKL. CDR3 length equals 12 residues. The CDR3 DNA reads as TGCGCCGGCAGCCGCAGTTTGGATACGCAGTATTTT. Amino acid sequence: CAGSRSLDTQYF.

This clonotype was counted once. One base away lies a much larger clone, so this may be a sequencing read error. The DNA of the CDR3 is TGTGGCAGCAGTTTCGGGACCCCCAGCGGGGAGCTGTTTTTT. Its translation: CGSSFGTPSGELFF. The rearrangement uses TRBV6-5 and TRBJ2-2; D could derive from TRBD1 or TRBD2 (5 bases each). Germline CDR1 and CDR2: MNHEY and SVGAGI. The CDR3 loop spans 14 amino acids.

The sample holds many counts of this clonotype. V is TRBV20-1 and J is TRBJ2-3, with unresolved D. The germline V gene encodes CDR1 DFQATT and CDR2 SNEGSKA (reference sequence). The CDR3 spans 16 residues. With 1 base removed from V and 0 bases from J, the gap between germline ends came to 14 bases. CDR3: CSARGFDPSSTDTQYF. The CDR3 region has the DNA TGCAGTGCTAGAGGCTTTGACCCCTCTAGCACAGATACGCAGTATTTT.

This clonotype was picked up many times. V is TRBV4-3 and J is TRBJ2-5; TRBD2 agrees at 7 bases. The V and J ends lost 0 bases and 5 bases, in that order; junction bases with no gene match: 9. This CDR3 is built from 16 residues. Looked up from germline, CDR1 is LGHNA and CDR2 is YSLEER. CDR3 region: CASSQDPGGLGETQYF. The CDR3 DNA reads as TGCGCCAGCAGCCAAGACCCGGGAGGCCTTGGGGAGACCCAGTACTTC.

The V gene is TRBV5-5, the J gene TRBJ2-2; 8 positions match TRBD1. With V trimmed by 2 bases and J by 5 bases, 5 bases remained unmatched. The germline V gene has CDR1 SGHKS and CDR2 YYEKEE (reference sequence). The CDR3 runs to 15 residues. The CDR3 DNA sequence: TGTGCCAGCAGCTTTGGCAGGGGGCTAACCGGGGAGCTGTTTTTT. Protein product: CASSFGRGLTGELFF.